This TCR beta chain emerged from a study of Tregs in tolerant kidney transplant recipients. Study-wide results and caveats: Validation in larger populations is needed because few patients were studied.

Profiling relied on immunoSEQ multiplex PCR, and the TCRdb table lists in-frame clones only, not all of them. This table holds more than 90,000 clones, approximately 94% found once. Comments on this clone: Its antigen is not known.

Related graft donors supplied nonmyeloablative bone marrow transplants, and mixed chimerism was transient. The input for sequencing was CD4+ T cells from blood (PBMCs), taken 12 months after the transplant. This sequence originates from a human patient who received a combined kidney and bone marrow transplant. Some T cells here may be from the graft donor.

The chain's CDR3 is CASSLGEGLRETQYF. Here the CDR3 DNA reads TGTGCCAGCAGCTTAGGGGAGGGACTCCGAGAGACCCAGTACTTC. The J gene is TRBJ2-5, the V gene TRBV7-9; 7 nucleotides agree with TRBD2. V lost 1 base to trimming and J lost 4 bases; unmatched junction nucleotides: 6. This CDR3 has 15 amino acids. Germline CDR1 is SEHNR and CDR2 is FQNEAQ (reference sequence).